Given below is one T cell receptor (beta chain) in context. This sample was included in a study of blood T cell repertoires in COVID-19. Across the whole study: From the United States, Italy and Spain came samples of acute and convalescent COVID-19.

Repertoires were generated with immunoSEQ multiplex PCR, while TCRdb's copy carries only in-frame clones and drops some. Altogether 10,000 or so clones are present, about 88% being singletons, with the ten largest covering around 6%. Germline V gene sequence: CDR1 SGHRS, CDR2 YFSETQ. CDR3 length: 15 residues. V was cut by 3 bases and J by 5 bases, with 14 bases left in between. Material: peripheral blood. This receptor was identified in a human donor in a cohort sampled during active COVID-19. The V call is TRBV5-1, the J call TRBJ2-2; the D gene is possibly TRBD2 (5 bases). The CDR3 protein is CASSSQVPGTGELFF. The CDR3 DNA reads TGCGCCAGCAGCTCTCAAGTCCCGGGGACCGGGGAGCTGTTTTTT.